This T cell receptor (beta chain) was documented in a study of vaccination and CD4 T cells after COVID-19. Cultured CD4+ T-cell DNA underwent Oncomine TCR Beta short-read sequencing. Using its own MiXCR run on the PCR reads, TCRdb lists one record per CDR3 protein. The sample gives approximately 10,000 distinct CDR3 sequences, around half of which show up once; under 40% is in the top ten. The CDR3 runs to 18 residues. Germline V gene sequence: CDR1 SGHDT, CDR2 YYEEEE. Germline trimming cut 1 base from V and 5 bases from J; bases unmatched to any gene: 13. Indicated treatment: approximately 9-day PBMC culture with coronavirus spike peptide pools or control peptides (ViraFEST assay). On this clonotype itself: Its antigen is not known.

V is TRBV5-6 and J is TRBJ2-3, with TRBD2 identical over 10 bases. The clonotype originates from a human donor who had recovered from COVID-19. Source material: CD4+ T cells from blood, cultured in vitro. The CDR3 DNA is TGTGCCAGCAGCTTGTTGGCTAGCGGGGGTTTCCCCCGAGATACGCAGTATTTT. The encoded protein is CASSLLASGGFPRDTQYF. Full variable domain (rest looked up from reference TRBV5-6 and TRBJ2-3): DAGVTQSPTHLIKTRGQQVTLRCSPKSGHDTVSWYQQALGQGPQFIFQYYEEEERQRGNFPDRFSGHQFPNYSSELNVNALLLGDSALYLCASSLLASGGFPRDTQYFGPGTRLTVL.